This T cell receptor (beta chain) is from a study of chemoradiotherapy in HPV16-positive cancers. Overall study results and limits: The functional HPV-specific definition rests on just a couple of HPV16-positive patients. HPV-responsive T-cell expansion during chemoradiotherapy was linked to improved recurrence-free survival in HPV16-positive patients. Candidate HPV-specific clones and E7-related TCR motifs grew in tumor during treatment.

This clone was counted a few times. Its antigen is unknown. From germline, CDR1 is SGHNT and CDR2 YENEEA. There are 16 residues in the CDR3. Trimming took 4 bases from V and 7 from J, leaving 19 bases between them. Libraries were prepared by immunoSEQ multiplex PCR; TCRdb keeps only in-frame clonotypes and omits some of them. The table includes around 62,000 clones, around nine tenths detected once. This specimen was blood, taken from a patient who underwent chemoradiotherapy. The receptor comes from a human donor with HPV-associated anogenital cancer. The chain recombines TRBV11-3 with TRBJ2-2, with a possible D match to TRBD1 (6 bases). The DNA of the CDR3 is TGTGCCAGCAGCTCCCGATGGGACATTGGTGACGGGGAGCTGTTTTTT. It codes for CASSSRWDIGDGELFF.